Listed below are T cell receptor beta chains from one sample, sequenced in a study of shared clonotypes between healthy human individuals. Assay used: immunoSEQ multiplex PCR; TCRdb lists only in-frame clones, some missing. The table has 1 million to 1.3 million clones, 70% to 80% seen once. The sample comprised memory CD4+ T cells from PBMCs. Receptors originate from a man younger than 35 in good health. Some clones in this sample may be carry-over from other donors' samples. CDR3s include the opening cysteine and the closing phenylalanine or tryptophan. The D gene is left open where the match is weak. Clone size is given for some rows only: seen once, a few or many times, or a class if the clone is expanded.

TRBJ2-7	TRBV7-2	NA	NA	CASSSRQDSYEQYF	TGTGCCAGCAGCTCGAGACAGGACTCCTACGAGCAGTACTTC
TRBJ1-5	TRBV7-9	NA	NA	CASSFQNNQPQHF	TGTGCCAGCAGCTTTCAGAACAATCAGCCCCAGCATTTT
TRBJ1-1	TRBV29-1	few	TRBD1	CSVVGTGRVEAFF	TGCAGCGTTGTAGGGACAGGGAGGGTTGAAGCTTTCTTT
TRBJ1-1	TRBV11-2	NA	NA	CASSLVRGLAAFF	TGTGCCAGCAGCTTAGTCCGGGGGTTGGCCGCTTTCTTT
TRBJ1-5	TRBV2	NA	NA	CASAKDRQNQPQHF	TGTGCCAGCGCCAAGGACAGACAAAATCAGCCCCAGCATTTT
TRBJ1-1	TRBV18	NA	TRBD1	CASSPPNRGNTEAFF	TGTGCCAGCTCACCACCAAACAGGGGAAACACTGAAGCTTTCTTT
TRBJ2-5	TRBV10-3	NA	NA	CAISGDGQETQYF	TGTGCCATCAGTGGTGACGGACAAGAGACCCAGTACTTC
TRBJ2-2	TRBV7-8	NA	NA	CASRFSGSNTGELFF	TGTGCCAGCAGATTTAGCGGCTCGAACACCGGGGAGCTGTTTTTT
TRBJ1-5	TRBV5-1	NA	NA	CASSLFDSYNQPQHF	TGCGCCAGCAGCTTATTCGACAGTTACAATCAGCCCCAGCATTTT
TRBJ2-1	TRBV18	NA	TRBD1	CASSPLLETGTYNEQFF	TGTGCCAGCTCACCCCTGCTTGAGACAGGGACCTACAATGAGCAGTTCTTC
TRBJ1-2	TRBV5-5	few	TRBD1	CASSGTRGRVQGYTF	TGTGCCAGCAGCGGAACCAGGGGGCGCGTTCAAGGCTACACCTTC
TRBJ2-1	TRBV5-6	few	NA	CASSLEQYTNNEQFF	TGTGCCAGCAGCTTGGAACAGTACACAAACAATGAGCAGTTCTTC
TRBJ1-1	TRBV19	few	NA	CASSIGGSLNTEAFF	TGTGCCAGTAGTATAGGTGGCAGCCTAAACACTGAAGCTTTCTTT
TRBJ1-1	TRBV29-1	NA	TRBD1	CSVDSGQGYTEAFF	TGCAGCGTTGACTCCGGACAGGGGTACACTGAAGCTTTCTTT
TRBJ1-5	TRBV28	NA	NA	CASRTEEDKLNQPQHF	TGTGCCAGCAGAACGGAGGAGGACAAGCTCAATCAGCCCCAGCATTTT
TRBJ2-3	TRBV4-3	NA	NA	CASSQNGPGVTDTQYF	TGCGCCAGCAGCCAAAACGGTCCGGGGGTGACAGATACGCAGTATTTT
TRBJ2-1	TRBV2	NA	NA	CASSERFSSYNEQFF	TGTGCCAGCAGTGAGAGGTTCAGCTCCTACAATGAGCAGTTCTTC
TRBJ1-1	TRBV5-4	NA	NA	CASSPGVITEAFF	TGTGCCAGCAGCCCCGGCGTTATCACTGAAGCTTTCTTT
TRBJ2-2	TRBV2	NA	NA	CASSENYGEELFF	TGTGCCAGCAGTGAAAACTATGGGGAGGAGCTGTTTTTT
TRBJ1-2	TRBV19	NA	TRBD1	CASSRRTGTFNYGYTF	TGTGCCAGTAGTCGCAGGACAGGGACCTTCAACTATGGCTACACCTTC
TRBJ2-1	TRBV4-2	NA	TRBD1	CASSLGQGKNEQFF	TGTGCCAGCAGCCTGGGACAGGGGAAGAATGAGCAGTTCTTC
TRBJ2-7	TRBV14	NA	TRBD1	CASSQRTGDSYEQYF	TGTGCCAGCAGCCAGCGGACAGGGGACTCCTACGAGCAGTACTTC
TRBJ2-3	TRBV5-1	many	NA	CASRERWGSTDTQYF	TGCGCCAGCAGAGAAAGATGGGGTTCGACAGATACGCAGTATTTT
TRBJ1-2	TRBV28	NA	TRBD1	CASSDRGRRGYTF	TGTGCCAGCAGCGACAGGGGGCGCAGGGGCTACACCTTC
TRBJ2-7	TRBV7-8	NA	NA	CASSVGGYEQYF	TGTGCCAGCAGCGTTGGGGGCTACGAGCAGTACTTC
TRBJ2-1	TRBV27	NA	TRBD2	CASSSRLAGTYNEQFF	TGTGCCAGCAGTTCCCGACTAGCGGGGACCTACAATGAGCAGTTCTTC
TRBJ1-3	TRBV18	NA	TRBD1	CASSPRFMDRERNTIYF	TGTGCCAGCTCACCACGATTCATGGACAGGGAGCGAAACACCATATATTTT
TRBJ2-3	TRBV6-6	few	TRBD2	CASSYEAGASTDTQYF	TGTGCCAGCAGTTACGAGGCGGGAGCTAGCACAGATACGCAGTATTTT
TRBJ1-1	TRBV7-3	NA	NA	CASSLRRQSGTEAFF	TGTGCCAGCAGCTTAAGGCGGCAAAGTGGCACTGAAGCTTTCTTT
TRBJ2-7	TRBV2	once	TRBD2	CASSVTSDSYEQYF	TGTGCCAGCAGCGTGACTAGCGACTCCTACGAGCAGTACTTC
TRBJ1-5	TRBV9	NA	TRBD1	CASSVAGGQPQHF	TGTGCCAGCAGCGTAGCAGGGGGTCAGCCCCAGCATTTT
TRBJ1-1	TRBV19	NA	NA	CASSIGAGVTEAFF	TGTGCCAGTAGTATAGGGGCGGGGGTCACTGAAGCTTTCTTT
TRBJ2-5	TRBV2	NA	NA	CASSDVGGETQYF	TGTGCCAGCAGTGACGTGGGGGGAGAGACCCAGTACTTC
TRBJ1-5	TRBV27	NA	NA	CASSPRVRQPQHF	TGTGCCAGCAGTCCCAGGGTCCGACAGCCCCAGCATTTT
TRBJ2-7	TRBV10-3	NA	TRBD2	CAIRKPPGGEQYF	TGTGCCATCAGAAAACCCCCCGGGGGGGAGCAGTACTTC
TRBJ1-5	TRBV28	few	TRBD1	CASSTRDRLPSPQHF	TGTGCCAGCAGTACCCGGGACAGACTCCCCTCGCCCCAGCATTTT
TRBJ1-1	TRBV6-1	NA	TRBD1	CASSVGTAKAFF	TGTGCCAGCAGTGTTGGGACAGCAAAAGCTTTCTTT
TRBJ2-3	TRBV7-3	NA	NA	CASSLSGVSDTQYF	TGTGCCAGCAGCTTATCGGGGGTCTCAGATACGCAGTATTTT
TRBJ2-3	TRBV5-1	NA	NA	CASSSAGTDGDTQYF	TGCGCCAGCAGCTCAGCCGGGACTGATGGGGATACGCAGTATTTT
TRBJ2-6	TRBV7-2	NA	NA	CASSLNSGVLSGANVLTF	TGTGCCAGCAGCTTAAATTCCGGGGTCCTCTCTGGGGCCAACGTCCTGACTTTC
TRBJ2-1	TRBV11-2	once	TRBD2	CASSSYVGRNNEQFF	TGTGCCAGCAGCTCCTACGTCGGGAGGAACAATGAGCAGTTCTTC
TRBJ2-3	TRBV5-4	NA	NA	CASSLGQDPTDTQYF	TGTGCCAGCAGCTTGGGACAGGACCCCACAGATACGCAGTATTTT
TRBJ2-7	TRBV6-1	NA	NA	CASSVHREYEQYF	TGTGCCAGCAGTGTACACAGGGAATACGAGCAGTACTTC
TRBJ2-7	TRBV10-3	NA	NA	CAISEPVVAGYEQYF	TGTGCCATCAGTGAACCCGTGGTAGCCGGTTACGAGCAGTACTTC
TRBJ2-1	TRBV9	NA	TRBD2	CASSVVPGLAGNEQFF	TGTGCCAGCAGCGTAGTCCCGGGACTAGCGGGAAATGAGCAGTTCTTC
TRBJ2-7	TRBV5-1	few	TRBD1	CASSQGQGIHEQYF	TGCGCCAGCAGCCAGGGACAGGGGATACACGAGCAGTACTTC